Listed below are T cell receptor beta chains from one sample, sequenced in a study of T cells in Graves' hyperthyroidism and ophthalmopathy. TCRdb ran MiXCR on the multiplex PCR reads and lists one entry per CDR3 protein. The table shows 50,000 to 60,000 distinct CDR3 sequences, with around half occurring only once. Sequenced material: blood. Source of these receptors: a woman aged 25 to 39 with Graves' ophthalmopathy. CDR3s include the opening cysteine and the closing phenylalanine or tryptophan. The D gene is left open where the match is weak. Only part of the rows carry a size: once, few, many, or a class if the clone is expanded.

>NA|TRBV20-1|TRBD1|TRBJ2-5
TGCAGTGCTGTCTCATTGGAGGACAGGGGTAGAGAACAAGAGACCCAGTACTTC
CSAVSLEDRGREQETQYF
>medium-sized|TRBV10-3|NA|TRBJ2-5
TGTGCCATCAGTGAACGAGCGCTACCGCAAGAGACCCAGTACTTC
CAISERALPQETQYF
>NA|TRBV7-9|NA|TRBJ1-2
TGTGCCAGCAGCTTATATTATAGCTCTGGAAACACCTTC
CASSLYYSSGNTF
>NA|TRBV20-1|TRBD1|TRBJ2-3
TGCAGTGCTGTCTTATTGGAGGACAGGGGTAGAGATACGCAGTATTTT
CSAVLLEDRGRDTQYF
>NA|TRBV15|NA|TRBJ2-1
TGTGCCACCAGCAGACCTCGGGATACGCAGTTCTTC
CATSRPRDTQFF
>NA|TRBV28|NA|TRBJ2-5
TGTGCCAGCAGTTTATCAGGGCTATCTGAAGAGACCCAGTACTTC
CASSLSGLSEETQYF
>many|TRBV6-5|TRBD1|TRBJ1-4
TGTGCCAGCAGTTACGGGACAGGGGTTTACGGTGAAAAACTGTTTTTT
CASSYGTGVYGEKLFF
>NA|TRBV29-1|NA|TRBJ2-5
TGCAGCGTCCACCCCCGGGACACCGAAGAGACCCAGTACTTC
CSVHPRDTEETQYF
>NA|TRBV6-6|NA|TRBJ1-5
TGTGCCAGCAGTTATCCTCCGGGACAAAGCAATCAGCCCCAGCATTTT
CASSYPPGQSNQPQHF
>NA|TRBV19|TRBD1|TRBJ2-2
TGTGCCAGCGGACAGGGGTCCACCGGGGAGCTGTTTTTT
CASGQGSTGELFF
>many|TRBV3-1|NA|TRBJ2-7
TGTGCCAGCAGCCAAGAGAGCGGAAGCTCCTACGAGCAGTACTTC
CASSQESGSSYEQYF
>NA|TRBV19|TRBD2|TRBJ2-7
TGTGCCAGTCATAGGCGGGGACTAGCGGGAGGACACGAGCAGTACTTC
CASHRRGLAGGHEQYF
>NA|TRBV5-6|NA|TRBJ2-3
TGTGCCAGCAGCTTGGGGAGTCTAGATACGCAGTATTTT
CASSLGSLDTQYF
>once|TRBV24-1|TRBD2|TRBJ2-1
TGTGCCACCAGTGACCTCGGGACCGGCGGGGGACTAGCGGGAGGGAGTGAGCAGTTCTTC
CATSDLGTGGGLAGGSEQFF
>NA|TRBV2|NA|TRBJ1-2
NA
CASSGDLRQVAGGNTF
>many|TRBV29-1|TRBD1|TRBJ2-2
TGCAGCGCGAGGACAGGGGTTAAAAGGAACACCGGGGAGCTGTTTTTT
CSARTGVKRNTGELFF
>medium-sized|TRBV2|TRBD1|TRBJ1-6
TGTGCCAGCAGTGAAGGGACAGGGGTCTCACCCCTCCACTTT
CASSEGTGVSPLHF